Included here is one T cell receptor beta chain sequence, with context. Amplification used 60 Vbeta primers and 13 Jbeta primers. Clones were sequenced by immunoSEQ multiplex PCR, and TCRdb holds only the in-frame ones, with some missing. The table records 150,000 to 200,000 clones, roughly 72% of them present only once. This record comes from a study of cytomegalovirus exposure and HLA in healthy donors. Germline CDR1 and CDR2: SGHTS and YDEGEE. The CDR3 is made up of 14 amino acids. V shed 4 bases and J 5 bases; nucleotides not matched to a gene: 3. The chain couples TRBV5-8 to TRBJ1-5; TRBD1 matches at 10 bases. Specimen: PBMCs. The sequence was collected from a woman aged 40 to 50 in good health and CMV-seronegative. For the CDR3, the DNA is TGTGCCAGCAGCCCCGGACAGGGGGATCAGCCCCAGCATTTT. Translated: CASSPGQGDQPQHF.